This T cell receptor beta chain was retrieved from a study of read filtering for tumor transcriptome and immune sequencing. Study information: Per sample, TCR-region reads ranged about 4.05 to 11 million by IR-seq, 85 to 1273 by RNA-seq.

In this sample, this clonotype turned up many times. Its target is not known. This CDR3 is 15 amino acids long. Trimming cost V 0 bases and J 0 bases, with 8 bases left between them. Germline CDR1 SGHTA, CDR2 FQGNSA. From 300 to 400 ng of RNA, a library with molecular barcoded alpha/delta and beta/gamma adaptors was made. TCRdb re-called the reads through MiXCR, storing one row per CDR3 protein. The data hold some 46,000 distinct CDR3 sequences, with 15% to 20% observed a single time. Study-wide points: Dropping single-read clonotypes raised IR-seq and RNA-seq shared-clonotype correlation.

The sequenced sample was a population of CD138-negative cells sorted from bone marrow. The sequence was collected from a donor over 35 with multiple myeloma. This chain connects TRBV7-2 to TRBJ2-5; the D gene is possibly TRBD1 (5 bases). CDR3 in amino acids: CASSLAPGYQETQYF. The CDR3, as DNA: TGTGCCAGCAGCTTAGCACCAGGGTACCAAGAGACCCAGTACTTC.